This is a list of T cell receptor beta chains from one sample in a study of cytomegalovirus exposure and HLA in healthy donors. Profiled with immunoSEQ multiplex PCR; TCRdb holds only in-frame clones, not every one. Among about 140,000 clones listed, approximately 73% were seen once. Sequencing was performed on PBMCs. These receptors all come from a middle-aged woman in good health and CMV-seronegative. Each CDR3 is given with its conserved first and last residue. The D gene is left open where the match is weak. Not all rows give a size; the values are once, few, many and, for expanded clones, a class.

clone_size: .; j_call: TRBJ1-1; v_call: TRBV10-3; d_call: .; cdr3_nt: TGTGCCATCAGTGGATATTCTGAGTGGACTGAAGCTTTCTTT; cdr3_aa: CAISGYSEWTEAFF
clone_size: .; j_call: TRBJ1-4; v_call: TRBV7-2; d_call: .; cdr3_nt: TGTGCCAGCAGCGGGGGGAGAGGGTGGAATGAAAAACTGTTTTTT; cdr3_aa: CASSGGRGWNEKLFF
clone_size: .; j_call: TRBJ2-5; v_call: TRBV4-2; d_call: .; cdr3_nt: TGTGCCAGCAGCCAAGATGTCTACCAAGAGACCCAGTACTTC; cdr3_aa: CASSQDVYQETQYF
clone_size: few; j_call: TRBJ2-5; v_call: TRBV5-1; d_call: TRBD2; cdr3_nt: TGCGCCAGCAGCTTGGTGGCGGGGGTGCAAGAGACCCAGTACTTC; cdr3_aa: CASSLVAGVQETQYF
clone_size: .; j_call: TRBJ2-5; v_call: TRBV7-8; d_call: TRBD2; cdr3_nt: TGTGCCAGCAGCCCAAGCCCTAGCGGGGGCCGGGAGACCCAGTACTTC; cdr3_aa: CASSPSPSGGRETQYF
clone_size: .; j_call: TRBJ1-2; v_call: TRBV5-8; d_call: TRBD1; cdr3_nt: TGTGCCAGCAGACGGACAGGAGGAAACTATGGCTACACCTTC; cdr3_aa: CASRRTGGNYGYTF
clone_size: .; j_call: TRBJ1-4; v_call: TRBV9; d_call: .; cdr3_nt: TGTGCCAGCAGCGTAGGGAAGGAGACGAGTGAAAAACTGTTTTTT; cdr3_aa: CASSVGKETSEKLFF
clone_size: .; j_call: TRBJ2-1; v_call: TRBV9; d_call: TRBD2; cdr3_nt: TGTGCCAGCAGCGTAGGGGCTAGCGGGGGGGCCTGGGATGAGCAGTTCTTC; cdr3_aa: CASSVGASGGAWDEQFF
clone_size: .; j_call: TRBJ1-2; v_call: TRBV18; d_call: TRBD1; cdr3_nt: TGTGCCAGCTCACCGAGATTAGAGACACAGGGGGGCTATGGCTACACCTTC; cdr3_aa: CASSPRLETQGGYGYTF
clone_size: .; j_call: TRBJ2-3; v_call: TRBV2; d_call: TRBD2; cdr3_nt: TGTGCCAGCAGTGGGGCCGGGACTAGCGGGGGATATTCCACAGATACGCAGTATTTT; cdr3_aa: CASSGAGTSGGYSTDTQYF
clone_size: .; j_call: TRBJ1-2; v_call: TRBV28; d_call: TRBD1; cdr3_nt: TGTGCCAGCAGTTCCCCTGGACAGGGAAACTATGGCTACACCTTC; cdr3_aa: CASSSPGQGNYGYTF
clone_size: .; j_call: TRBJ1-2; v_call: TRBV6-1; d_call: .; cdr3_nt: TGTGCCAGCAGTGAAGGGCAGGGGTACTATGGCTACACCTTC; cdr3_aa: CASSEGQGYYGYTF
clone_size: .; j_call: TRBJ2-6; v_call: TRBV10-3; d_call: TRBD1; cdr3_nt: TGTGCCATCGGACAGGGTGAGGTTGATATTTGGGCTGGGGCCAACGTCCTGACTTTC; cdr3_aa: CAIGQGEVDIWAGANVLTF
clone_size: .; j_call: TRBJ1-2; v_call: TRBV5-4; d_call: .; cdr3_nt: TGTGCCAGCAGCCCCACAGGGATGGATGGCTACACCTTC; cdr3_aa: CASSPTGMDGYTF
clone_size: once; j_call: TRBJ2-3; v_call: TRBV11-3; d_call: TRBD1; cdr3_nt: TGTGCCAGCAGCCCCGCGTCGGGACAGGGGGCCGGTACGCAGTATTTT; cdr3_aa: CASSPASGQGAGTQYF
clone_size: once; j_call: TRBJ1-5; v_call: TRBV19; d_call: .; cdr3_nt: TGTGCCAGTAGCAGCATACAGGGTTCGGGCAATCAGCCCCAGCATTTT; cdr3_aa: CASSSIQGSGNQPQHF
clone_size: .; j_call: TRBJ1-5; v_call: TRBV7-9; d_call: TRBD1; cdr3_nt: TGTGCCAGCAGCTTTAGCCCGATCACAGGGGGAAGGGAGCCCCAGCATTTT; cdr3_aa: CASSFSPITGGREPQHF
clone_size: .; j_call: TRBJ1-2; v_call: TRBV7-9; d_call: TRBD1; cdr3_nt: TGTGCCAGCAGCTTTTTAGAGGGACAGGGGTCCTATGGCTACACCTTC; cdr3_aa: CASSFLEGQGSYGYTF
clone_size: .; j_call: TRBJ2-1; v_call: TRBV14; d_call: .; cdr3_nt: TGTGCCAGCAGCCAAGGGATTAGAGGTGAGCAGTTCTTC; cdr3_aa: CASSQGIRGEQFF
clone_size: .; j_call: TRBJ1-6; v_call: TRBV27; d_call: .; cdr3_nt: TGTGCCAGCAGTTGGGGAAACAGGGATTCACCCCTCCACTTT; cdr3_aa: CASSWGNRDSPLHF
clone_size: .; j_call: TRBJ1-5; v_call: TRBV18; d_call: TRBD1; cdr3_nt: TGTGCCAGCTCATTAACCGGGACAGGGGGCGATCAGCCCCAGCATTTT; cdr3_aa: CASSLTGTGGDQPQHF